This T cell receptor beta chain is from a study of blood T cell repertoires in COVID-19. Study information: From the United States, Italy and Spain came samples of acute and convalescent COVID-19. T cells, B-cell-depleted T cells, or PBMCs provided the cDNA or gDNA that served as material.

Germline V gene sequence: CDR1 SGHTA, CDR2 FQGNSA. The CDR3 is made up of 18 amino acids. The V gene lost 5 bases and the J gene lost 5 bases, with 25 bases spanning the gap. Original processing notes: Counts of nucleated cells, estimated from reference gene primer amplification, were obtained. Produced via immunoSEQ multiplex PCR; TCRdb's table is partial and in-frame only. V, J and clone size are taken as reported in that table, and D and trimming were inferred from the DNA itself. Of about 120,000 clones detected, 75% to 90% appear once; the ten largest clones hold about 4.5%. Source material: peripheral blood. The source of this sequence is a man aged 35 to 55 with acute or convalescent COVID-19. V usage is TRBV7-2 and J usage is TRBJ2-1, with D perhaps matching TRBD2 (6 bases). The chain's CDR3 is CASSPTRSSGGRDNEQFF. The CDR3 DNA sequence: TGTGCCAGCAGCCCCACGCGCTCGTCCGGGGGTCGGGACAATGAGCAGTTCTTC.